The 14 T cell receptor beta chains below were found in one sample sequenced in a study of tumor and adjacent non-tumor tissue in lung cancer. A modified ARM-PCR protocol with three rounds of nested PCR amplified TCRbeta. Using its own MiXCR run on the multiplex PCR reads, TCRdb lists one record per CDR3 protein. The sample carries about 80,000 distinct CDR3 sequences, roughly 80% recorded once. RNA was extracted from bulk tissue without any cell sorting. Material for sequencing was lung tumor tissue. These receptors were collected from a woman aged 45-60 years with non-small cell lung cancer.

Concerning this clonotype: Germline is not matched at one junction end, which may reflect a read error. The chain is built from TRBV28 and TRBJ2-1; D unresolved. From germline, CDR1 is MDHEN and CDR2 SYDVKM. The CDR3 has 15 amino acids. CDR3 DNA sequence: TGTGCCAGCAGTTTCCATAGCCGACTCTACAATGAACAGTTCTTC. Translation gives CASSFHSRLYNEQFF.

About this clonotype itself: Germline is not matched at one junction end, which may reflect a read error. The genes are TRBV20-1 and TRBJ1-1; maybe TRBD1 (5 bases). The CDR3 runs to 14 residues. Germline CDR1 is DFQATT and CDR2 is SNEGSKA (reference sequence). CDR3 loop: CSASPWPGNTGAFF. The CDR3 DNA is TGCAGTGCTAGCCCATGGCCAGGGAACACTGGAGCTTTCTTT.

The rearrangement joins TRBV7-2 to TRBJ2-7; D remains ambiguous. The CDR3 length is 15 residues. Between the trimmed V and J ends, which lost 5 bases and 5 bases, there was a span of 19 bases. Germline assignment: CDR1 SGHTA and CDR2 FQGNSA. CDR3 nucleotides: TGTGCCAGCAGCAACTCCGGTCGAAGAGACGACGAGCAGTACTTC. Translation gives CASSNSGRRDDEQYF.

A remark on this clonotype: It is likely a read error, because the conserved phenylalanine at the end of the CDR3 is missing. The chain combines TRBV4-1 with TRBJ2-3; no definite D call. Per germline, CDR1 MGHRA and CDR2 YSYEKL. This CDR3 comprises 15 residues. Here the CDR3 reads CVSSQGLSSTDTQYL. The CDR3 bases are TGTGTCAGCAGCCAAGGGCTCTCTAGCACAGATACGCAGTATCTT.

This chain connects TRBV14 to TRBJ2-1, with TRBD2 as a possible D gene (5 bases). This CDR3 comprises 16 residues. The germline V and J ends were trimmed by 0 bases and 8 bases, with 17 bases remaining between them. Germline V gives CDR1 SGHDN, CDR2 FVKESK. This chain's CDR3 is CASSQDRVPGRDEQFF. CDR3 sequence (DNA): TGTGCCAGCAGCCAAGATCGCGTACCGGGAAGGGATGAGCAGTTCTTC.

This clonotype was seen once. A read error may produce the germline difference seen at one junction end. V is TRBV11-2 and J is TRBJ1-2; a weak D match, TRBD1 (5 bases). The germline V gene has CDR1 SGHAT and CDR2 FQNNGV. This CDR3 has 15 residues. The CDR3: CTSSLKVGPNYGFTF. The CDR3 DNA follows: TGTACCAGCAGCCTAAAGGTGGGGCCCAACTATGGCTTCACCTTC. Full variable domain (outside the CDR3, taken from reference TRBV11-2 and TRBJ1-2): EAGVAQSPRYKIIEKRQSVAFWCNPISGHATLYWYQQILGQGPKLLIQFQNNGVVDDSQLPKDRFSAERLKGVDSTLKIQPAKLEDSAVYLCTSSLKVGPNYGFTFGSGTRLTVV.

As for this clonotype: This CDR3 is missing its conserved last phenylalanine or tryptophan, likely due to a read error. The chain recombines TRBV11-2 with TRBJ2-5; D unresolved. CDR1 is SGHAT, CDR2 FQNNGV, per germline. The CDR3 is 13 amino acids. The V end was cut by 8 bases, the J end by 8 bases, with 18 bases between. This CDR3 is CASGPTAAETQYI. CDR3 bases: TGTGCCAGCGGCCCGACTGCGGCAGAAACCCAGTACATC.

V and J are TRBV20-1 and TRBJ2-3; possible D gene TRBD2, 7 bases. Trimming took 5 bases from V and 3 from J, leaving 24 bases between them. The CDR3 extends over 17 amino acids. Per germline, CDR1 DFQATT and CDR2 SNEGSKA (reference sequence). As DNA, the CDR3 is TGCAGTGCTGGAGGGGGGGGGCAGGGCGATACAACAGATACGCAGTATTTT. Amino acid sequence: CSAGGGGQGDTTDTQYF.

The chain recombines TRBV29-1 with TRBJ2-7; possible D gene TRBD2, 6 bases. V shed 7 bases and J shed 1 base, with 11 bases lying between them. Germline CDR1 and CDR2: SQVTM and ANQGSEA. The CDR3 length is 12 residues. The CDR3, as DNA: TGCAGCGGGGGGGACGATTCCTACGAGCAGTACTTC. It codes for CSGGDDSYEQYF.

In regard to this clonotype: Just one base apart from a much larger clone, this may be a read error. This chain uses TRBV28 with TRBJ2-3; D call uncertain. From germline, CDR1 is MDHEN and CDR2 SYDVKM. V was clipped by 6 bases and J by 1 base, with 8 bases between them. The CDR3 consists of 13 residues. The CDR3 protein is CASSQTRTDTQYF. The CDR3, as DNA: TGTGCCAGCAGCCAAACTCGCACAGATACGCAGTATTTT.

About this clonotype: A junction boundary mismatches the germline segment, possibly from a read error. DNA for the CDR3: TGTGCCCGCAGCCAAGACAGGGAGGGCACGGAGACCCAGTACTTC. This encodes CARSQDREGTETQYF. This chain links TRBV14 with TRBJ2-5; TRBD1 or TRBD2 may be the D gene (7 bases each). There are 15 residues in the CDR3. CDR1 is SGHDN, CDR2 FVKESK, per germline. Full variable domain (outside the CDR3, taken from reference TRBV14 and TRBJ2-5): EAGVTQFPSHSVIEKGQTVTLRCDPISGHDNLYWYRRVMGKEIKFLLHFVKESKQDESGMPNNRFLAERTGGTYSTLKVQPAELEDSGVYFCARSQDREGTETQYFGPGTRLLVL.

A note on this clonotype: A much larger clone differs by one base, so this may be a read error. The rearrangement joins TRBV30 to TRBJ2-1, with 11 bases aligning to TRBD2. The germline gives CDR1 GTSNPN, CDR2 SVGIG (reference sequence). CDR3 length equals 17 residues. With 1 base clipped from V and 5 bases from J, the junction kept 10 bases outside the gene matches. CDR3 sequence: CAWSEDELAGVHNEQFF. For the CDR3, the DNA is TGTGCCTGGAGTGAAGACGAACTAGCGGGAGTGCACAATGAGCAGTTCTTC.

This chain joins TRBV11-1 and TRBJ2-5, with TRBD2 matching 14 bases. This CDR3 contains 16 residues. J gave up 4 bases and V 5 bases, and 6 bases lay outside the gene matches. Germline lookup yields CDR1 SGHAT and CDR2 FQDESV (reference sequence). CDR3 loop: CASSPGLAGEGETQYF. CDR3 DNA sequence: TGTGCCAGCAGCCCGGGACTAGCGGGAGAGGGAGAGACCCAGTACTTC.

This clonotype came up once. At one boundary the junction diverges from the germline segment, which might be a read error. The chain combines TRBV11-2 with TRBJ1-1; D possibly corresponds to TRBD1 (5 bases). Germline V gene lookup returns CDR1 SGHAT and CDR2 FQNNGV. The CDR3 length is 15 residues. The CDR3 bases are TGTCCCAGCTCACGGGACCCGTCCGTTAACACTGAAGCTTTCTTT. Translating it yields CPSSRDPSVNTEAFF.